These 14 T cell receptor beta chains were all obtained from the same sample, sequenced in a study of blood T cell repertoires in COVID-19. Sequencing used immunoSEQ multiplex PCR; TCRdb keeps in-frame clones, though not all of them. Among about 120,000 clones listed, 65% to 90% were seen once. Sequencing was carried out using peripheral blood. The source of these receptors is a man older than 75 with acute or convalescent COVID-19.

The chain has TRBV18 and TRBJ1-2, with 10 positions matching TRBD1. The CDR3 runs to 15 residues. V lost 6 bases, J lost 4 bases, and 8 bases stayed unmatched. CDR1 and CDR2 (germline): KGHSH, LQKENI. The CDR3 is CASSGTGEEGYGYTF. CDR3 DNA sequence: TGTGCCAGCTCCGGGACAGGGGAGGAAGGCTATGGCTACACCTTC.

This clone was picked up a small number of times. V is TRBV20-1 and J is TRBJ1-1; 8 bases align to TRBD1. In germline, CDR1 is DFQATT, CDR2 SNEGSKA (reference sequence). The length of the CDR3 is 11 residues. Unmatched junction bases numbered 5, after V lost 3 bases and J lost 11 bases. This CDR3 reads CSASLTGDAFF. The CDR3 DNA reads as TGCAGTGCTAGTCTGACAGGGGACGCTTTCTTT.

This clone has only one observation. V and J are TRBV19 and TRBJ1-5; TRBD1 matches at 10 bases. V shed 3 bases, J shed 4 bases, and the junction held 3 bases outside the gene matches. The CDR3 contains 15 residues. Germline-derived CDR1 and CDR2 are LNHDA and SQIVND (reference sequence). CDR3 protein: CASSIGQGENQPQHF. The DNA for the CDR3 is TGTGCCAGTAGTATTGGACAGGGGGAAAATCAGCCCCAGCATTTT.

This chain joins TRBV10-3 and TRBJ1-1; 9 bases are shared with TRBD1. The junction had 10 bases not matched to a gene; V was cut back by 3 bases and J by 2 bases. The CDR3 is made up of 17 amino acids. Germline V gene sequence: CDR1 ENHRY, CDR2 SYGVKD. In DNA form, the CDR3 reads TGTGCCATCAGTGAATTTGGGACAGGGATGGGAAACACTGAAGCTTTCTTT. As protein: CAISEFGTGMGNTEAFF.

This clone was detected once. The J gene is TRBJ2-5, the V gene TRBV2, with 10 bases that match TRBD1. The CDR3 is 15 amino acids. The V gene end was trimmed by 0 bases and the J gene end by 3 bases; junction bases not matched to a gene: 1. The germline CDR1 and CDR2 sequences are SNHLY and FYNNEI. The CDR3 spells CASSEAGTGEETQYF. The CDR3 DNA follows: TGTGCCAGCAGTGAAGCGGGGACAGGGGAAGAGACCCAGTACTTC.

V usage is TRBV29-1 and J usage is TRBJ1-1, with TRBD1 matching over 7 bases. The CDR3 length is 12 residues. V lost 5 bases, J lost 2 bases, and 2 bases stayed unmatched. Germline CDR1 is SQVTM and CDR2 is ANQGSEA. The CDR3 protein is CSVHRGNTEAFF. The CDR3 DNA follows: TGCAGCGTTCACAGGGGAAACACTGAAGCTTTCTTT.

The rearrangement links TRBV28 to TRBJ1-4; 12 bases match TRBD1. The CDR3 has 17 residues. J lost 8 bases, V lost 2 bases, and 9 bases had no gene match. Germline CDR1 and CDR2: MDHEN and SYDVKM. The chain's CDR3 is CASSLKGTGGTREKLFF. The CDR3 DNA reads as TGTGCCAGCAGTTTAAAAGGGACAGGGGGCACAAGGGAAAAACTGTTTTTT.

The V and J genes are TRBV5-1 and TRBJ2-7; 9 bases line up with TRBD1. CDR1 SGHRS and CDR2 YFSETQ come from the germline V gene. Losses at the gene ends were 5 bases for V and 4 bases for J; bases not matched to a gene: 7. The CDR3 spans 14 residues. The CDR3 spells CASRTGTGMYEQYF. CDR3 nucleotide sequence: TGCGCCAGCAGAACCGGGACAGGGATGTACGAGCAGTACTTC.

The rearrangement joins TRBV27 to TRBJ1-1, with 9 bases matching TRBD1. Germline V gene sequence: CDR1 MNHEY, CDR2 SMNVEV (reference sequence). V dropped 4 bases and J dropped 3; count of bases not matched to a gene: 6. The CDR3 totals 15 residues. The CDR3 coding sequence is TGTGCCAGCAGTTGGACATGGACAGGGGACACTGAAGCTTTCTTT. Encoded protein: CASSWTWTGDTEAFF.

This rearrangement joins TRBV11-2 to TRBJ1-3; no clear D. The CDR3 totals 13 residues. V shed 3 bases and J shed 3 bases, with 6 bases lying between them. Germline CDR1 reads SGHAT; CDR2 reads FQNNGV. The CDR3 coding sequence is TGTGCCAGCAGCTTTCTCAGTGGAAACACCATATATTTT. Translating gives CASSFLSGNTIYF. The full variable domain, completed using reference TRBV11-2 and TRBJ1-3, is EAGVAQSPRYKIIEKRQSVAFWCNPISGHATLYWYQQILGQGPKLLIQFQNNGVVDDSQLPKDRFSAERLKGVDSTLKIQPAKLEDSAVYLCASSFLSGNTIYFGEGSWLTVV.

V usage is TRBV19 and J usage is TRBJ1-5; D remains ambiguous. Germline V gene data show CDR1 as LNHDA and CDR2 as SQIVND (reference sequence). This CDR3 is 18 amino acids long. Deletions cut 4 bases from V and 2 bases from J, with 21 bases between. CDR3 region: CASSREGKGGMRNQPQHF. The DNA for the CDR3 is TGTGCCAGTAGTAGAGAGGGCAAGGGCGGGATGCGCAATCAGCCCCAGCATTTT.

The genes are TRBV4-1 and TRBJ2-7, with a possible D match to TRBD2 (7 bases). The CDR3 loop spans 17 amino acids. Between the trimmed V and J ends, which lost 0 bases and 4 bases, there was a span of 19 bases. Germline values: CDR1 MGHRA, CDR2 YSYEKL. The chain's CDR3 is CASSQEGDGGGQYEQYF. CDR3 bases: TGCGCCAGCAGCCAAGAGGGGGACGGCGGGGGCCAATACGAGCAGTACTTC.

The chain carries TRBV12-5 and TRBJ2-2, with 10 bases lining up with TRBD1. This CDR3 spans 17 amino acids. With 4 bases clipped from V and 4 bases from J, the junction kept 9 bases outside the gene matches. The germline V gene encodes CDR1 LGHNT and CDR2 FRNRAP. In DNA form, the CDR3 reads TGTGCTAGTGGTTCCTCTGGGGACAGGGGAAGCACCGGGGAGCTGTTTTTT. This encodes CASGSSGDRGSTGELFF. Full variable domain (remainder filled in from reference TRBV12-5 and TRBJ2-2): DARVTQTPRHKVTEMGQEVTMRCQPILGHNTVFWYRQTMMQGLELLAYFRNRAPLDDSGMPKDRFSAEMPDATLATLKIQPSEPRDSAVYFCASGSSGDRGSTGELFFGEGSRLTVL.

As DNA, the CDR3 is TGTGCCAGCAGATCTCACCTGGGGGCGAACACTGAAGCTTTCTTT. It encodes CASRSHLGANTEAFF. This sequence joins TRBV6-5 and TRBJ1-1; a weak D match, TRBD1 (6 bases). Trimming pared 6 bases from V and 1 base from J, leaving 15 bases between. CDR3 length equals 15 residues. Germline CDR1 MNHEY, CDR2 SVGAGI.